The clone carrying this T cell receptor (beta chain) was observed a handful of times. What it binds is unknown. The germline V gene encodes CDR1 SEHNR and CDR2 FQNEAQ (reference sequence). This CDR3 is built from 18 residues. With 4 bases clipped from V and 1 base from J, the junction kept 10 bases outside the gene matches. This sample is drawn from a study of T-cell memory formation after mild COVID-19. On the study more broadly: For the most part, TCR clusters were specific to one donor.

After 5'RACE with constant-segment primers, TCR alpha and TCR beta cDNA libraries carrying sample barcodes and UMIs were obtained. TCRdb reprocessed the 5' RACE reads with MiXCR, giving one entry per CDR3 protein. The sample consists of roughly 200,000 distinct CDR3 sequences, roughly 17% of them appearing once. Study-wide results and caveats: Later expanders leaned CD4+, whereas clones that contracted between day 15 and 85 were balanced CD4/CD8. Prior to infection, memory already included some responding clones, suggesting cross-reactive memory joined.

This TCR derives from an adult woman who had mild COVID-19 (a few samples of this study predate the infection). Cell type and time point are not known. The rearrangement uses TRBV7-9 and TRBJ2-6, with TRBD1 identical over 7 bases. The material sequenced was PBMCs or a T cell subset sorted from them (not recorded which). This chain's CDR3 is CASSWKGQSISGANVLTF. The CDR3 nucleotides are TGTGCCAGCAGCTGGAAGGGACAGTCGATTTCTGGGGCCAACGTCCTGACTTTC.